This TCR beta chain was recovered during a study of regulatory T cells in long-lasting Graves disease. This clonotype was seen repeatedly, ten times or more. CDR1 is SGHRS and CDR2 is YFSETQ in the germline V gene. V gave up 1 base and J gave up 5 bases, with 19 bases separating them. The CDR3 is 18 residues long. Specified time point: newly diagnosed GD, antithyroid drugs for less than 3 months. From PBMCs, RNA was extracted and then used to make the TCR library. Libraries of TCR beta came from iRepertoire HTBI primers plus Arm-PCR of CDR3 regions. One entry per CDR3 protein results from TCRdb running MiXCR on the multiplex PCR reads. The repertoire includes about 470,000 distinct CDR3 sequences, under 20% of them detected once, and 10% to 15% sits in the top ten. The same sample was also studied in work on T cells in Graves' hyperthyroidism and ophthalmopathy.

The material sequenced was peripheral blood mononuclear cells (PBMCs), taken at new diagnosis, from a patient treated with antithyroid drugs. This TCR derives from a man aged 40-55 years with Graves disease. The chain has TRBV5-1 and TRBJ1-6; TRBD1 might be the D (6 bases). Written as DNA, the CDR3 is TGCGCCAGCAGCTTGATCAAAACAGGGTTGGATGATAATTCACCCCTCCACTTT. It yields the protein CASSLIKTGLDDNSPLHF.